This TCR beta chain is from a study of cytotoxic CD8 clonotypes in ibrutinib-treated CLL. V gave up 3 bases and J gave up 2 bases; unmatched junction bases: 0. This CDR3 is 13 amino acids long. Germline V gene sequence: CDR1 SQVTM, CDR2 ANQGSEA. Clones were sequenced by immunoSEQ multiplex PCR, and TCRdb holds only the in-frame ones, with some missing. The sample has more than 200,000 clones, 70% seen once. This clone was found a few times. Sample: PBMCs, taken after 24 months of ibrutinib treatment. This chain connects TRBV29-1 to TRBJ2-7; 11 bases are a match to TRBD1. The TCR was taken from a human donor with chronic lymphocytic leukemia. The CDR3 nucleotides are TGCAGCGTTGAGGGACAGGGGGCCTACGAGCAGTACTTC. Protein: CSVEGQGAYEQYF.